The present T cell receptor beta chain was sequenced within a study of shared clonotypes between healthy human individuals. Original analysis: Filtering differed because ImmunoSEQ produced junction-only sequences that carried no quality scores. The assay was immunoSEQ multiplex PCR, and TCRdb's table has in-frame clones only and misses some. The DNA gave D and trimming, while V, J and clone size come from that table. This sample has some 600,000 clones, with 95% to 97% found just once. Naive CD8 cells lacked CD45RO, underwent positive selection for CCR7 and left out terminally differentiated effector memory CD45RA+ cells. Germline values: CDR1 KGHSH, CDR2 LQKENI. With 0 bases clipped from V and 6 bases from J, the junction kept 11 bases outside the gene matches. The CDR3 loop spans 17 amino acids.

The receptor was isolated from a woman aged 25 to 39 in good health. Sequences were obtained from naive CD8+ T cells sorted from blood. This chain connects TRBV18 to TRBJ2-1; 7 bases are a match to TRBD2. The CDR3 loop reads CASSPPPGLRSGNEQFF. CDR3 coding DNA: TGTGCCAGCTCACCACCCCCGGGACTAAGGTCGGGCAATGAGCAGTTCTTC.